The 23 T cell receptor beta chains listed next were all sequenced from one sample in a study of T-cell reconstitution after alpha-beta-depleted transplantation in children. Unique molecular identifiers were incorporated into the prepared TCRbeta library. One entry per CDR3 protein, called by TCRdb with MiXCR from the PCR reads. The sample has fewer than 550,000 distinct CDR3 sequences, about 10% seen once. This material consisted of PBMCs, mostly from graft donor cells, taken 180 days after TCRalphabeta/CD19-depleted stem cell transplant. The origin of the receptors is a female patient younger than 10 who had a stem cell transplant for aplastic anemia, so the T cells may come from the graft donor.

CDR3 sequence (DNA): TGCGCCAGCCGACAGGAGACTAATGAAAAACTGTTTTTT. It yields the protein CASRQETNEKLFF. This rearrangement joins TRBV5-1 to TRBJ1-4; D is possibly TRBD1 (6 bases). Germline values: CDR1 SGHRS, CDR2 YFSETQ. V was clipped by 7 bases and J by 2 bases, with 9 bases between them. The CDR3 is made up of 13 amino acids.

The genes are TRBV5-6 and TRBJ2-1; the match to TRBD2 covers 12 bases. CDR1 and CDR2 (germline): SGHDT, YYEEEE. This CDR3 spans 15 amino acids. The junction had 5 bases not matched to a gene; V was cut back by 5 bases and J by 5 bases. CDR3 residues: CASRSSGRANNEQFF. The CDR3 DNA is TGTGCCAGCAGATCTAGCGGGAGGGCCAACAATGAGCAGTTCTTC.

CDR3 region: CASSFSDRAYEQYF. The CDR3 nucleotides read TGTGCCAGCAGTTTCTCGGACAGGGCCTACGAGCAGTACTTC. The rearrangement joins TRBV28 to TRBJ2-7; 8 bases match TRBD1. Germline V lookup: CDR1 MDHEN, CDR2 SYDVKM. V was clipped by 3 bases and J by 2 bases; unmatched bases: 3. This CDR3 spans 14 amino acids.

The chain links TRBV7-8 to TRBJ2-2; D may be TRBD2 (6 bases). From germline, CDR1 is SGHVS and CDR2 FQNEAQ. CDR3 length: 16 residues. V lost 2 bases and J 1 base, leaving 11 bases between the germline ends. DNA for the CDR3: TGTGCCAGCAGCTTAAGCGGGCAGGGGAACACCGGGGAGCTGTTTTTT. Residues: CASSLSGQGNTGELFF.

Turning to this clonotype: A much bigger clone sits one base away, suggesting this may be a read error. This chain joins TRBV5-1 and TRBJ2-7; perhaps TRBD2 as D (5 bases). The germline V and J ends were trimmed by 5 bases and 9 bases, with 21 bases remaining between them. This CDR3 contains 14 residues. Germline-derived CDR1 and CDR2 are SGHRS and YFSETQ. CDR3 sequence reads: CASRVRIGISGQYF. The CDR3, as DNA: TGCGCCAGCAGAGTGAGGATAGGTATAAGCGGGCAGTACTTC.

This clonotype has ten or more counts. This sequence joins TRBV15 and TRBJ2-3; perhaps TRBD2 as D (6 bases). The CDR3 has 17 amino acids. The V end was cut by 0 bases, the J end by 0 bases, with 13 bases between. The germline gives CDR1 LNHNV, CDR2 YYDKDF (reference sequence). CDR3 region: CATSRDHLATSTDTQYF. The CDR3 DNA sequence: TGTGCCACCAGCAGAGATCACCTAGCGACTAGCACAGATACGCAGTATTTT.

A remark on this clonotype: This may be a read error, as it is one base from a much larger clone. This chain uses TRBV3-1 with TRBJ1-4; D is perhaps TRBD1 (5 bases). Looked up from germline, CDR1 is LGHDT and CDR2 is YNNKEL (reference sequence). This CDR3 is built from 16 residues. This chain's CDR3 is CACSQFPGPGNEKLFF. Here the CDR3 DNA reads TGTGCCTGCAGCCAATTTCCAGGGCCGGGGAATGAAAAACTGTTTTTT.

This clonotype was seen repeatedly, ten times or more. The chain couples TRBV28 to TRBJ1-5; 8 nucleotides line up with TRBD1. V shed 5 bases, J shed 2 bases, and the junction held 2 bases outside the gene matches. The CDR3 has 14 amino acids. The germline CDR1 and CDR2 sequences are MDHEN and SYDVKM. CDR3: CASSAGGRNQPQHF. CDR3 in DNA: TGTGCCAGCAGTGCAGGGGGCCGCAATCAGCCCCAGCATTTT.

V gene TRBV7-9 combines with J gene TRBJ1-1; 10 bases fit TRBD1. V dropped 5 bases and J dropped 4; count of bases not matched to a gene: 4. From germline, CDR1 is SEHNR and CDR2 FQNEAQ (reference sequence). The CDR3 is 14 residues long. CDR3 nucleotides: TGTGCCAGCAGCAACCGGACAGGGGGCACTGAAGCTTTCTTT. Protein product: CASSNRTGGTEAFF.

This clonotype was observed many times. The chain has TRBV10-3 and TRBJ2-4; tentatively, D is TRBD1 (5 bases). Germline CDR1 reads ENHRY; CDR2 reads SYGVKD. V lost 10 bases, J lost 7 bases, and 17 bases lay in between. The CDR3 runs 13 residues. The CDR3 is CATRPGAGNIQYF. Written as DNA, the CDR3 is TGTGCCACCAGGCCTGGGGCAGGTAACATTCAGTACTTC.

This clonotype was seen repeatedly, ten times or more. The chain is built from TRBV7-2 and TRBJ1-1, with D possibly TRBD1 on 5 matching bases. The germline V gene encodes CDR1 SGHTA and CDR2 FQGNSA. V was cut by 3 bases and J by 1 base, with 12 bases left in between. This CDR3 comprises 15 residues. The CDR3 DNA reads as TGTGCCAGCAGCTTCGGGTCTGGGGGGAACACTGAAGCTTTCTTT. It translates to CASSFGSGGNTEAFF.

V gene TRBV4-2 combines with J gene TRBJ2-3; D uncertain. Germline lookup yields CDR1 LGHNA and CDR2 YNFKEQ. The ends were cut back, 3 bases at V and 6 bases at J, with 10 bases in the middle. The CDR3 has 13 amino acids. DNA for the CDR3: TGTGCCAGCAGCCAGGAGCCAGTGGATACGCAGTATTTT. Residues: CASSQEPVDTQYF.

V is TRBV7-2 and J is TRBJ1-1, with a possible D match to TRBD1 (6 bases). The ends were cut back, 5 bases at V and 1 base at J, with 20 bases in the middle. Germline CDR1 and CDR2: SGHTA and FQGNSA. The CDR3 has 17 amino acids. The chain's CDR3 is CASSRFVTGTANTEAFF. CDR3 coding DNA: TGTGCCAGCAGCCGATTCGTAACAGGGACCGCGAACACTGAAGCTTTCTTT.

This clonotype has just a few counts. This sequence joins TRBV20-1 and TRBJ1-1, with D maybe TRBD1 (5 bases). This CDR3 is built from 13 residues. Trimming stripped 6 bases from V and 2 bases from J, with 13 bases between. Germline lookup yields CDR1 DFQATT and CDR2 SNEGSKA (reference sequence). CDR3 protein: CSAPVRANTEAFF. The CDR3 nucleotides are TGCAGTGCCCCGGTCAGGGCTAACACTGAAGCTTTCTTT.

The genes are TRBV5-1 and TRBJ2-7; D ambiguous. The germline V gene has CDR1 SGHRS and CDR2 YFSETQ. The CDR3 has 14 residues. The V and J ends lost 0 bases and 5 bases respectively, with 12 bases between them. This CDR3 is CASSLGGREHEQYV. In DNA form, the CDR3 reads TGCGCCAGCAGCTTGGGGGGTAGGGAACACGAGCAGTACGTC.

V and J are TRBV27 and TRBJ1-5, with D unresolved. The ends were cut back, 4 bases at V and 9 bases at J, with 10 bases in the middle. The V gene's germline CDR1 is MNHEY and CDR2 SMNVEV (reference sequence). There are 12 residues in the CDR3. CDR3 bases: TGTGCCAGCAGTTCCCACCGGGGGCCCCAGCATTTT. Amino acids: CASSSHRGPQHF.

The chain joins TRBV29-1 to TRBJ2-7; 8 bases are a match to TRBD1. CDR3 size: 13 residues. Germline CDR1 SQVTM, CDR2 ANQGSEA. V lost 7 bases to trimming and J lost 2 bases; unmatched junction nucleotides: 7. The CDR3 loop is CSASDRETYEQYF. CDR3 in DNA: TGCAGCGCATCGGACAGGGAGACCTACGAGCAGTACTTC.

This clonotype was seen a handful of times. This chain connects TRBV6-2 or TRBV6-3 to TRBJ2-1; D may correspond to TRBD1 or TRBD2 (5 bases each). In germline, CDR1 is MNHEY, CDR2 SVGEGT. The CDR3 loop spans 16 amino acids. Trimming stripped 0 bases from V and 6 bases from J, with 15 bases between. CDR3 DNA sequence: TGTGCCAGCAGTTACTCTCCGGGACGCCGCTCCAATGAGCAGTTCTTC. Its translation is CASSYSPGRRSNEQFF.

The chain is built from TRBV7-2 and TRBJ2-2, with unresolved D. The V gene's germline CDR1 is SGHTA and CDR2 FQGNSA. CDR3 length: 15 residues. V shed 1 base and J shed 5 bases, with 11 bases lying between them. The DNA of the CDR3 is TGTGCCAGCAGCTTAGGCATCTGGCAAACCGGGGAGCTGTTTTTT. Its translation: CASSLGIWQTGELFF.

V usage is TRBV20-1 and J usage is TRBJ1-6; tentative D call: TRBD1 (5 bases). Trimming took off 0 bases at V and 1 base at J, with 13 bases between the two ends. The CDR3 spans 17 residues. CDR1 DFQATT and CDR2 SNEGSKA come from the germline V gene (reference sequence). The CDR3 loop reads CSAREGPGFSYNSPLHF. CDR3 bases: TGCAGTGCTAGAGAGGGGCCAGGTTTTTCCTATAATTCACCCCTCCACTTT.

This clonotype was seen ten or more times. The V gene is TRBV7-2, the J gene TRBJ2-7; D uncertain. CDR3 length: 14 amino acids. Germline loops: CDR1 SGHTA, CDR2 FQGNSA. The V gene lost 2 bases and the J gene lost 3 bases, with 11 bases spanning the gap. CDR3 DNA: TGTGCCAGCAGCTTAAATAGGTTGGGCTACGAGCAGTACGTC. Translated: CASSLNRLGYEQYV.

The rearrangement joins TRBV20-1 to TRBJ1-1; maybe TRBD1 (6 bases). Germline V gene sequence: CDR1 DFQATT, CDR2 SNEGSKA (reference sequence). This CDR3 spans 13 amino acids. V was shortened by 1 base and J by 11 bases, with 17 bases between the two germline ends. Here the CDR3 DNA reads TGCAGTGCTAGAGTCCAGGGGCACGTTACGGCTTTCTTT. This sequence encodes CSARVQGHVTAFF.

This clonotype has just a few counts. The chain has TRBV12-3 or TRBV12-4 and TRBJ2-5, with 11 bases matching TRBD2. Trimming cost V 6 bases and J 2 bases; bases outside gene matches: 2. The CDR3 contains 14 residues. Written as DNA, the CDR3 is TGTGCCAGCAGGACTAGCGGGACGCAAGAGACCCAGTACTTC. Its protein is CASRTSGTQETQYF.